Shown below are 9 T cell receptor beta chains from a single sample sequenced in a study of vaccination and CD4 T cells after COVID-19 (dated by TCRdb to the early 2020s). The library was obtained by PCR. Sequencing took place on an Illumina iSeq 100. DNA from cultured CD4+ T cells was subjected to TCR sequencing with the Oncomine TCR Beta short-read assay at the Johns Hopkins FTIC core. The raw public reads went through TCRdb reprocessing: fastp at Q25, MiXCR clone calling, in-frame beta chains kept. Identical CDR3 proteins give one entry, which carries the most common genes and DNA. In all, the sample holds around 15,000 distinct CDR3 sequences, and about 45% of those were seen once. The top ten constitute roughly 6.6% of the sample. The sample's treatment or condition, from its label and the paper: approximately 9-day PBMC culture with coronavirus spike peptide pools or control peptides (ViraFEST assay).

Antigen specificity for these receptors is unknown. Sequenced material: CD4+ T cells from blood, cultured in vitro, taken after SARS-CoV-2 vaccination. The receptors were gathered from a human donor who had recovered from COVID-19.

The chain links TRBV7-2 to TRBJ2-1; 8 bases agree with TRBD2. The CDR3 length is 14 residues. V shed 3 bases and J 7 bases; nucleotides not matched to a gene: 5. Germline assignment: CDR1 SGHTA and CDR2 FQGNSA. In DNA form, the CDR3 reads TGTGCCAGCAGCTTGGCCGGGACTAGGAATGAGCAGTTCTTC. Its protein product is CASSLAGTRNEQFF. The full variable domain, its missing parts supplied by reference TRBV7-2 and TRBJ2-1, is GAGVSQSPSNKVTEKGKDVELRCDPISGHTALYWYRQSLGQGLEFLIYFQGNSAPDKSGLPSDRFSAERTGGSVSTLTIQRTQQEDSAVYLCASSLAGTRNEQFFGPGTRLTVL.

The chain is built from TRBV20-1 and TRBJ1-5, with D possibly TRBD1 on 5 matching bases. CDR3 length equals 14 residues. Trimming took 5 bases from V and 2 from J, leaving 13 bases between them. Germline lookup yields CDR1 DFQATT and CDR2 SNEGSKA (reference sequence). This chain's CDR3 is CSAVDSGGNQPQHF. In nucleotides, the CDR3 is TGCAGTGCTGTGGACTCGGGGGGCAATCAGCCCCAGCATTTT.

Note on this clonotype: A much bigger clone sits one base away, suggesting this may be a read error. The chain uses TRBV20-1 and TRBJ2-3; 7 bases are shared with TRBD2. The CDR3 sequence is 16 residues long. From germline, CDR1 is DFQATT and CDR2 SNEGSKA (reference sequence). The CDR3 here is CGARDPSSGLTDTQYF. For the CDR3, the DNA is TGCGGTGCTAGAGATCCCTCTAGCGGACTCACAGATACGCAGTATTTT.

V usage is TRBV7-2 and J usage is TRBJ2-7; 9 bases map to TRBD2. V was clipped by 7 bases and J by 6 bases; unmatched bases: 13. This CDR3 is 15 amino acids long. CDR1 and CDR2 (germline): SGHTA, FQGNSA. CDR3 amino acids: CASNPHGGLASEQYF. The CDR3 coding sequence is TGTGCCAGCAACCCACATGGGGGACTAGCCTCCGAGCAGTACTTC.

The V gene is TRBV6-1, the J gene TRBJ2-2; TRBD1 matches 7 bases. Germline CDR1 MNHNS, CDR2 SASEGT. Germline trimming cut 5 bases from V and 0 bases from J; bases unmatched to any gene: 3. The CDR3 is 15 residues long. This chain's CDR3 is CASSPGTANTGELFF. The CDR3 nucleotides read TGTGCCAGCAGTCCCGGGACAGCGAACACCGGGGAGCTGTTTTTT.

In its sample, this clonotype was seen a few times. The chain is built from TRBV6-1 and TRBJ2-3, with D possibly being TRBD2 (5 bases). This CDR3 region has 14 residues. V shed 7 bases and J shed 0 bases, with 11 bases lying between them. The V gene's germline CDR1 is MNHNS and CDR2 SASEGT. CDR3 DNA: TGTGCCAGCACCCTAGCTTCTAGCACAGATACGCAGTATTTT. It encodes CASTLASSTDTQYF.

In its sample, this clonotype ranks as medium-sized. The CDR3 coding sequence is TGTGCCAGCAGCTTATATGCCCAATCGTACGAGCAGTACTTC. Its protein is CASSLYAQSYEQYF. The rearrangement links TRBV7-8 to TRBJ2-7; D gene uncertain. Germline assignment: CDR1 SGHVS and CDR2 FQNEAQ. The V end was cut by 2 bases, the J end by 4 bases, with 12 bases between. This CDR3 region has 14 residues.

The gene calls are TRBV29-1 and TRBJ2-5, with D unresolved. The CDR3 consists of 13 residues. Per germline, CDR1 SQVTM and CDR2 ANQGSEA. V lost 4 bases, J lost 0 bases, and 9 bases lay in between. Here the CDR3 DNA reads TGCAGCGTTGCGGCAGTGTACCAAGAGACCCAGTACTTC. This translates into CSVAAVYQETQYF.

Only a few counts were recorded for this clonotype. The CDR3, as DNA: TGTGCCAGCAGCTTAGGGACAAGCTCGCCTGGGGCCAACGTCCTGACTTTC. Translated, it gives CASSLGTSSPGANVLTF. The chain recombines TRBV7-9 with TRBJ2-6; D might be TRBD1 (5 bases). CDR3 size: 17 residues. Trimming pared 1 base from V and 2 bases from J, leaving 12 bases between. The germline V gene encodes CDR1 SEHNR and CDR2 FQNEAQ (reference sequence).